Listed here are 10 T cell receptor beta chains from one sample, sequenced in a study of identical twins. TCRdb itself ran the 5' RACE reads through MiXCR, one entry per CDR3 protein. The sample records about 810,000 distinct CDR3 sequences, 12% being singletons. A further study also used this sample, focusing on yellow fever vaccine responses in identical twins.

The sample was PBMCs. The receptors derive from a woman aged 18-30 years in good health.

In this sample, this clonotype turned up a few times. The V call is TRBV11-2, the J call TRBJ2-1; 12 bases are shared with TRBD2. The CDR3 has 15 residues. The germline V gene encodes CDR1 SGHAT and CDR2 FQNNGV. The V gene end was trimmed by 2 bases and the J gene end by 9 bases; junction bases not matched to a gene: 5. The CDR3 here is CASSLTSGRFGEQFF. CDR3 coding DNA: TGTGCCAGCAGCTTAACTAGCGGGAGGTTCGGTGAGCAGTTCTTC.

This clonotype showed up many times. The J gene is TRBJ2-1, the V gene TRBV29-1, with D perhaps TRBD1 or TRBD2 (5 bases each). The length of the CDR3 is 14 residues. Between the trimmed V and J ends, which lost 4 bases and 0 bases, there was a span of 10 bases. From germline, CDR1 is SQVTM and CDR2 ANQGSEA. DNA of the CDR3: TGCAGCGTTGCGGGGCAGAGCTCCTACAATGAGCAGTTCTTC. The encoded protein is CSVAGQSSYNEQFF.

Only one count was recorded for this clonotype. Its ends do not fully match the called genes, so a read error is possible. J is TRBJ1-1 and V is TRBV3-1, with D perhaps TRBD1 (6 bases). Germline loops: CDR1 LGHDT, CDR2 YNNKEL (reference sequence). The CDR3 has 15 amino acids. Written as DNA, the CDR3 is TGTGCCTGCAGCCAGACGGGGGCGGGGGAGGATGAAGCTTTCTTT. This gives the protein CACSQTGAGEDEAFF.

At least ten counts were recorded for this clonotype. In nucleotides, the CDR3 is TGCGCCAGCAGCATCGAGATGAACACTGAAGCTTTCTTT. This gives the protein CASSIEMNTEAFF. V gene TRBV5-1 combines with J gene TRBJ1-1; no firm D call. V lost 4 bases and J lost 0, with 7 bases in between. Germline CDR1 reads SGHRS; CDR2 reads YFSETQ. This CDR3 is 13 amino acids long.

This clonotype was detected only a few times. The CDR3: CASGTGQGAYGYTF. Written as DNA, the CDR3 is TGCGCCAGCGGAACGGGACAGGGGGCCTATGGCTACACCTTC. The V gene is TRBV5-1, the J gene TRBJ1-2; 12 bases are shared with TRBD1. Germline V gives CDR1 SGHRS, CDR2 YFSETQ. J lost 4 bases, V lost 7 bases, and 5 bases had no gene match. The CDR3 is made up of 14 amino acids.

This clonotype was seen more than once but under ten times. The rearrangement links TRBV4-2 to TRBJ1-5, with D possibly TRBD1 on 6 matching bases. This CDR3 is 15 amino acids long. Germline V gene lookup returns CDR1 LGHNA and CDR2 YNFKEQ. Trimming stripped 0 bases from V and 3 bases from J, with 9 bases between. The CDR3 bases are TGTGCCAGCAGCCAAGAGTCAGGGGACAATCAGCCCCAGCATTTT. Its protein is CASSQESGDNQPQHF.

This clonotype was counted at least ten times. V gene TRBV5-1 combines with J gene TRBJ2-7; 7 bases map to TRBD1. V shed 2 bases and J 1 base; nucleotides not matched to a gene: 9. CDR3 size: 16 residues. Germline V gives CDR1 SGHRS, CDR2 YFSETQ. This CDR3 is CASSLQGTATSYEQYF. Here the CDR3 DNA reads TGCGCCAGCAGCTTACAGGGGACAGCTACTTCCTACGAGCAGTACTTC.

This clonotype turned up a few times. The CDR3 bases are TGTGCCAGCAGTATAGCGGGGGTTAGAGATACGCAGTATTTT. It encodes CASSIAGVRDTQYF. The chain combines TRBV2 with TRBJ2-3; 9 bases line up with TRBD2. V shed 5 bases, J shed 5 bases, and the junction held 5 bases outside the gene matches. The CDR3 spans 14 residues. The germline V gene encodes CDR1 SNHLY and CDR2 FYNNEI.

This rearrangement joins TRBV5-1 to TRBJ2-5, with D maybe TRBD1 (5 bases). V was trimmed by 0 bases and J by 7 bases, leaving 13 bases between them. Germline CDR1 SGHRS, CDR2 YFSETQ. The CDR3 consists of 14 residues. In DNA, the CDR3 is TGCGCCAGCAGCTTGGGGTTGGACACCGGGACCCAGTACTTC. This gives the protein CASSLGLDTGTQYF.

The rearrangement links TRBV12-3 or TRBV12-4 to TRBJ2-1, with TRBD1 matching 9 bases. The ends lost 5 bases at V and 5 bases at J; junction bases unmatched: 13. The CDR3 extends over 17 amino acids. CDR3 nucleotides: TGTGCCAGCAGTCCCGGTAGGGGGACAGGGTTCGACAATGAGCAGTTCTTC. Translation gives CASSPGRGTGFDNEQFF.